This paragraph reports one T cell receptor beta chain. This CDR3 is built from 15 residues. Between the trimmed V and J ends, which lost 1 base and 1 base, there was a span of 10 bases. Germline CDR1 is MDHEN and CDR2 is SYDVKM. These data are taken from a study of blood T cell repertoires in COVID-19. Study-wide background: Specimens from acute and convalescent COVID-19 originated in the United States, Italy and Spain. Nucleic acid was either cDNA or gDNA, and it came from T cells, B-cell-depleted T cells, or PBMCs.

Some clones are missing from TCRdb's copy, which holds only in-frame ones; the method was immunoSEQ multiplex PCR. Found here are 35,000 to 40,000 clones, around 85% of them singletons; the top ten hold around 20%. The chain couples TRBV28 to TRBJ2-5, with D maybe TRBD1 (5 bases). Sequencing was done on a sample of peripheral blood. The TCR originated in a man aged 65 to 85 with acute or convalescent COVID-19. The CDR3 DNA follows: TGTGCCAGCAGTTTATTGGCAGGGCCCCAAGAGACCCAGTACTTC. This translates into CASSLLAGPQETQYF.